This passage covers 9 T cell receptor beta chains from one sample sequenced in a study of OX40 agonist ivuxolimab in advanced cancers. TCRdb's copy holds only in-frame clones and misses some; the assay was immunoSEQ multiplex PCR. This repertoire shows over 10,000 clones, 84% found once; its top ten account for approximately 25%. The sample consisted of CD4+ or CD8+ T cells sorted from blood, taken in a trial of the OX40 agonist ivuxolimab. These receptors all come from an adult with an advanced solid tumor such as melanoma, head and neck, liver or kidney cancer.

The rearrangement joins TRBV15 to TRBJ2-5, with TRBD2 matching over 8 bases. Germline V gives CDR1 LNHNV, CDR2 YYDKDF (reference sequence). With V trimmed by 6 bases and J by 2 bases, 8 bases remained unmatched. The CDR3 covers 15 residues. The chain's CDR3 is CATSLQAGGQETQYF. Here the CDR3 DNA reads TGTGCCACCAGTCTCCAGGCGGGAGGACAAGAGACCCAGTACTTC.

With regard to this clone: In the same sample, other DNA sequences code for this CDR3. The chain employs TRBV27 and TRBJ2-5; the D is unclear. Between the trimmed V and J ends, which lost 2 bases and 4 bases, there was a span of 2 bases. Per the germline V gene, CDR1 is MNHEY and CDR2 is SMNVEV (reference sequence). The CDR3 runs 11 residues. The CDR3 DNA sequence: TGTGCCAGCAGTTTAGGAGAGACCCAGTACTTC. Protein sequence: CASSLGETQYF.

The V gene is TRBV11-2, the J gene TRBJ2-4, with a possible D match to TRBD2 (6 bases). V shed 5 bases and J shed 3 bases, with 17 bases lying between them. Germline loops: CDR1 SGHAT, CDR2 FQNNGV. There are 16 residues in the CDR3. This chain's CDR3 is CASSLIRRDGKNIQYF. The CDR3 DNA sequence: TGTGCCAGCAGCCTAATTAGGCGGGACGGCAAAAACATTCAGTACTTC.

This clone was counted between two and nine times. This chain joins TRBV19 and TRBJ1-5, with D possibly being TRBD1 (5 bases). Trimming shortened V by 7 bases and J by 2 bases, and 15 bases separated the two germline ends. The CDR3 covers 15 residues. Germline lookup yields CDR1 LNHDA and CDR2 SQIVND (reference sequence). CDR3 loop: CASMGRPYGNQPQHF. The CDR3 region has the DNA TGTGCCAGTATGGGACGCCCTTATGGCAATCAGCCCCAGCATTTT.

The chain combines TRBV27 with TRBJ2-7, with D perhaps matching TRBD1 (5 bases). Trimming pared 2 bases from V and 3 bases from J, leaving 17 bases between. The CDR3 contains 16 residues. In germline, CDR1 is MNHEY, CDR2 SMNVEV (reference sequence). The CDR3 sequence: CASSLGASDGFYEQYF. In nucleotides, the CDR3 is TGTGCCAGCAGTTTAGGGGCCTCCGACGGTTTCTACGAGCAGTACTTC.

The J gene is TRBJ1-1, the V gene TRBV5-1; D remains unclear. Germline V gene data show CDR1 as SGHRS and CDR2 as YFSETQ. The CDR3 spans 18 residues. Trimming pared 1 base from V and 0 bases from J, leaving 19 bases between. As DNA, the CDR3 is TGCGCCAGCAGCTTGATTTGGTCATCCCCCTCTATGAACACTGAAGCTTTCTTT. Protein sequence: CASSLIWSSPSMNTEAFF.

This clone showed up just a few times. The J gene is TRBJ1-2, the V gene TRBV25-1; D is unclear. From germline, CDR1 is MGHDK and CDR2 SYGVNS. This CDR3 spans 16 amino acids. V gave up 5 bases and J gave up 12 bases, with 28 bases separating them. The DNA of the CDR3 is TGTGCCAGCAGTCCACTTGTGACGGGTGAGACGATTGTCCACACCTTC. As protein: CASSPLVTGETIVHTF.

This chain connects TRBV9 to TRBJ1-2, with a tentative D call TRBD1 (5 bases). V was trimmed by 4 bases and J by 0 bases, leaving 16 bases between them. This CDR3 has 16 residues. Germline CDR1 reads SGDLS; CDR2 reads YYNGEE. The CDR3 loop is CASSIPRDRPNYGYTF. CDR3 DNA: TGTGCCAGCAGCATTCCCCGGGACCGACCTAACTATGGCTACACCTTC.

The chain joins TRBV6-6 to TRBJ2-7; D tentatively fits TRBD1 or TRBD2 (5 bases each). CDR3 size: 12 residues. V was trimmed by 0 bases and J by 6 bases, leaving 6 bases between them. Germline V CDR1 and CDR2: MNHNY, SVGAGI (reference sequence). CDR3 nucleotides: TGTGCCAGCAGTTACTCGAGGGGCGAGCAGTACTTC. As protein: CASSYSRGEQYF.